The 5 T cell receptor beta chains below come from one sample, sequenced in a study of identical twins. MiXCR, applied by TCRdb to the 5' RACE reads, yields one record per CDR3 protein. The sample lists approximately 890,000 distinct CDR3 sequences, 10% to 15% occurring once. The data also belong to a second study, concerning yellow fever vaccine responses in identical twins.

The specimen was PBMCs. The receptors come from a woman aged 18-30 years in good health.

The V and J genes are TRBV18 and TRBJ2-7; weak D call: TRBD2 (7 bases). Trimming left V 2 bases short and J 0 bases short, with 20 bases between. Germline V gene sequence: CDR1 KGHSH, CDR2 LQKENI. CDR3 length equals 18 residues. The CDR3 DNA sequence: TGTGCCAGCTCACCATACCCCCCGGGGGGCTTTAGCTCCTACGAGCAGTACTTC. It encodes CASSPYPPGGFSSYEQYF. The complete variable domain, with remaining parts taken from reference TRBV18 and TRBJ2-7, reads NAGVMQNPRHLVRRRGQEARLRCSPMKGHSHVYWYRQLPEEGLKFMVYLQKENIIDESGMPKERFSAEFPKEGPSILRIQQVVRGDSAAYFCASSPYPPGGFSSYEQYFGPGTRLTVT.

This chain's CDR3 is CASSGAGGAEAGANVLTF. CDR3 sequence (DNA): TGTGCCAGCTCAGGGGCCGGAGGAGCAGAAGCTGGGGCCAACGTCCTGACTTTC. The chain employs TRBV18 and TRBJ2-6; D may correspond to TRBD1 or TRBD2 (5 bases each). The CDR3 consists of 18 residues. The germline V and J ends were trimmed by 5 bases and 2 bases, with 19 bases remaining between them. Germline CDR1 reads KGHSH; CDR2 reads LQKENI.

This clonotype was recorded a few times. J is TRBJ2-7 and V is TRBV5-5; 11 bases are shared with TRBD1. Germline lookup yields CDR1 SGHKS and CDR2 YYEKEE (reference sequence). The CDR3 is made up of 15 amino acids. With V trimmed by 4 bases and J by 3 bases, 6 bases remained unmatched. This CDR3 is CASSQPDRGLYEQYF. CDR3 sequence (DNA): TGTGCCAGCAGCCAGCCGGACAGGGGGCTCTACGAGCAGTACTTC.

This chain connects TRBV9 to TRBJ2-2; D tentatively fits TRBD1 or TRBD2 (6 bases each). This CDR3 spans 16 amino acids. Germline CDR1 reads SGDLS; CDR2 reads YYNGEE. V shed 0 bases and J shed 6 bases, with 15 bases lying between them. CDR3 amino acids: CASSVGGGRGPGELFF. In DNA form, the CDR3 reads TGTGCCAGCAGCGTAGGAGGTGGACGGGGGCCCGGGGAGCTGTTTTTT.

The table lists this clonotype with a few counts. The chain joins TRBV19 to TRBJ2-5; D may correspond to TRBD1 or TRBD2 (5 bases each). The CDR3 has 13 residues. CDR1 LNHDA and CDR2 SQIVND come from the germline V gene (reference sequence). Between the trimmed V and J ends, which lost 7 bases and 4 bases, there was a span of 13 bases. The CDR3 nucleotides read TGTGCCAGTATCGGGGCTATCGGAGAGACCCAGTACTTC. Protein product: CASIGAIGETQYF.